This TCR beta chain came from a study of T cell responses to AZD1222 COVID-19 vaccine. Findings of the study overall: Dominant at 160-218 and 743-854, vaccine-associated CD4 TCRs also spanned spike. Without day 14 samples, only post-peak T cell repertoires were studied. Baseline seropositives among AZD1222 recipients totaled only 5 or 6.

Germline V gene sequence: CDR1 ENHRY, CDR2 SYGVKD. V lost 6 bases and J lost 11, with 17 bases in between. The CDR3 has 12 residues. The data were produced by immunoSEQ multiplex PCR, yet TCRdb's version contains in-frame clones alone and is incomplete. The sample holds 140,000 to 150,000 clones, approximately 89% seen once. Details on this clone: Its antigen is undetermined.

The source of this sequence is an adult in good health. The chain uses TRBV10-3 and TRBJ2-7, with D possibly TRBD1 on 5 matching bases. The input for sequencing was peripheral blood, taken on day 0 of AZD1222 vaccination. CDR3 nucleotides: TGTGCCATCAGCGCCATCGGACAAGAGGAGTACTTC. It specifies CAISAIGQEEYF.